Following are 10 T cell receptor beta chains from one sample sequenced in a study of lymphopenia after photon versus proton radiotherapy. TCRdb keeps only in-frame clones here, not all; method: immunoSEQ multiplex PCR. The sample carries tens of thousands of clones, approximately 90% recorded once. The sample consisted of peripheral blood, taken from a patient treated with proton-based radiotherapy. Every receptor here comes from a woman aged 55-75 years with cholangiocarcinoma. Some clones in this sample may be carry-over from other donors' samples.

CDR3 nucleotides: TGTGCCTGGAGTGGGCCCGGATATAGCAATCAGCCCCAGCATTTT. Protein: CAWSGPGYSNQPQHF. This rearrangement joins TRBV30 to TRBJ1-5; D call uncertain. Germline loops: CDR1 GTSNPN, CDR2 SVGIG (reference sequence). The V end lost 1 base, the J end lost 0 bases, and 10 bases lay between the germline ends. This CDR3 contains 15 residues.

This clone turned up a few times. The chain has TRBV5-1 and TRBJ2-1; 7 bases map to TRBD2. With V trimmed by 0 bases and J by 4 bases, 4 bases remained unmatched. Germline V lookup: CDR1 SGHRS, CDR2 YFSETQ. CDR3 length: 15 amino acids. CDR3 sequence: CASSLVAGEYNEQFF. The CDR3 nucleotides are TGCGCCAGCAGCTTGGTGGCGGGAGAGTACAATGAGCAGTTCTTC.

This rearrangement joins TRBV5-1 to TRBJ2-1; 9 nucleotides align to TRBD2. There are 14 residues in the CDR3. From germline, CDR1 is SGHRS and CDR2 YFSETQ. The junction had 12 bases not matched to a gene; V was cut back by 9 bases and J by 8 bases. This chain's CDR3 is CATSSSGEGDEQFF. In DNA, the CDR3 is TGCGCCACTTCTTCTAGCGGGGAGGGCGATGAGCAGTTCTTC.

This clone was found once. V gene TRBV14 combines with J gene TRBJ2-4; a weak D match, TRBD1 (5 bases). Germline V gene sequence: CDR1 SGHDN, CDR2 FVKESK. V was trimmed by 1 base and J by 2 bases, leaving 6 bases between them. The CDR3 covers 14 residues. The CDR3 reads CASSQGGSKNIQYF. CDR3 bases: TGTGCCAGCAGCCAAGGGGGCTCCAAAAACATTCAGTACTTC.

This clone was recorded only once. The chain combines TRBV6-5 with TRBJ2-3; D is uncertain. This CDR3 has 15 amino acids. The V gene's germline CDR1 is MNHEY and CDR2 SVGAGI. Trimming shortened V by 0 bases and J by 0 bases, and 7 bases separated the two germline ends. CDR3 amino acids: CASSYSRRSTDTQYF. For the CDR3, the DNA is TGTGCCAGCAGTTACTCGCGACGGAGCACAGATACGCAGTATTTT.

The chain links TRBV27 to TRBJ2-2; weak D call: TRBD2 (5 bases). Trimming removed 5 bases from V and 3 bases from J, with 13 bases in between. The CDR3 consists of 15 residues. CDR1 is MNHEY, CDR2 SMNVEV, per germline (reference sequence). The CDR3 DNA sequence: TGTGCCAGCAGTCCCGTCCGGGGATACACCGGGGAGCTGTTTTTT. It encodes CASSPVRGYTGELFF.

The J gene is TRBJ2-1, the V gene TRBV11-2; 10 bases align to TRBD2. The J segment lost 7 bases and the V segment lost 5 bases, leaving 11 bases of the junction unmatched. The CDR3 has 16 amino acids. Germline loops: CDR1 SGHAT, CDR2 FQNNGV. CDR3 region: CASSPRTSGWGNEQFF. The CDR3 DNA reads as TGTGCCAGCAGCCCTCGGACTAGCGGCTGGGGGAATGAGCAGTTCTTC.

This rearrangement joins TRBV6-6 to TRBJ2-1; a possible D gene is TRBD1 (6 bases). Looked up from germline, CDR1 is MNHNY and CDR2 is SVGAGI (reference sequence). Trimming removed 4 bases at V and 12 bases at J, with 25 bases between. This CDR3 has 16 residues. CDR3 coding DNA: TGTGCCAGCAGTTCACGACAGGCCCAGATGAATGAGGGGCAGTTCTTC. Its translation is CASSSRQAQMNEGQFF.

This clone was recorded a few times. The V and J genes are TRBV19 and TRBJ2-3; 7 bases agree with TRBD1. The ends lost 2 bases at V and 2 bases at J; junction bases unmatched: 25. Germline CDR1 is LNHDA and CDR2 is SQIVND (reference sequence). This CDR3 region has 22 residues. In DNA, the CDR3 is TGTGCCAGTAGTATACGGTATTCGGGAACGTATACTCGGGACAGAAACACAGATACGCAGTATTTT. This encodes CASSIRYSGTYTRDRNTDTQYF.

The CDR3 coding sequence is TGTGCCAGCACCCGACAGGGGATGAACACTGAAGCTTTCTTT. This sequence encodes CASTRQGMNTEAFF. This sequence joins TRBV6-1 and TRBJ1-1; 8 nucleotides line up with TRBD1. Germline V CDR1 and CDR2: MNHNS, SASEGT. The trim removed 7 bases at V and 0 bases at J, leaving 4 bases unmatched. This CDR3 has 14 residues.